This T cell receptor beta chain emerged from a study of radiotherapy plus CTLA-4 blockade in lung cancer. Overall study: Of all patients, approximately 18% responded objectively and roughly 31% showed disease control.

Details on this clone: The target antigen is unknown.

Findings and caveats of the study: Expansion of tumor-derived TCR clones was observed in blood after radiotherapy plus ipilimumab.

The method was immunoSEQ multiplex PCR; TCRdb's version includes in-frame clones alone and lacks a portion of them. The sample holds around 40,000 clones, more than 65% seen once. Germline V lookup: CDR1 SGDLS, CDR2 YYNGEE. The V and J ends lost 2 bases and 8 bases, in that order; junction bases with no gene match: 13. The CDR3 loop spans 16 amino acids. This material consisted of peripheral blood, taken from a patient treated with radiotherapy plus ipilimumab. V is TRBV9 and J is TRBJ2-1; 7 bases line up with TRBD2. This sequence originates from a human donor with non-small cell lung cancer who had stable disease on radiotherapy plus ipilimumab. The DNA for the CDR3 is TGTGCCAGCAGCGTTTCAAGCGGGGTGAGGGGTGATGAGCAGTTCTTC. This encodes CASSVSSGVRGDEQFF.